The next 19 T cell receptor beta chains were all read from a single sample in a study of blood T cell repertoires in COVID-19. Assay: immunoSEQ multiplex PCR; the TCRdb copy retains only in-frame clones and omits some. Of around 100,000 clones in the sample, roughly nine tenths were seen once. Sequenced material: peripheral blood. These receptors all stem from a man in his fifties or sixties with COVID-19, enrolled during active disease.

This chain uses TRBV15 with TRBJ1-5; D unclear. Germline loops: CDR1 LNHNV, CDR2 YYDKDF (reference sequence). The V gene lost 0 bases and the J gene lost 0 bases, with 6 bases spanning the gap. CDR3 size: 15 residues. Here the CDR3 DNA reads TGTGCCACCAGCAGAGAGGCAGATAGCAATCAGCCCCAGCATTTT. Translating gives CATSREADSNQPQHF.

CDR3 in amino acids: CASSIGGTGGRLNTEAFF. CDR3 nucleotides: TGTGCCAGTAGTATAGGGGGGACAGGTGGGCGGCTCAACACTGAAGCTTTCTTT. The chain couples TRBV19 to TRBJ1-1; 8 nucleotides match TRBD1. This CDR3 has 18 residues. V dropped 1 base and J dropped 2; count of bases not matched to a gene: 12. Germline V gene data show CDR1 as LNHDA and CDR2 as SQIVND (reference sequence).

The rearrangement uses TRBV6-5 and TRBJ1-2; D ambiguous. This CDR3 spans 10 amino acids. The germline V gene has CDR1 MNHEY and CDR2 SVGAGI. V gave up 4 bases and J gave up 6 bases, with 3 bases separating them. CDR3 sequence reads: CASSSDGYTF. Written as DNA, the CDR3 is TGTGCCAGCAGTTCCGATGGCTACACCTTC.

The chain joins TRBV4-2 to TRBJ1-4; D is unclear. The germline CDR1 and CDR2 sequences are LGHNA and YNFKEQ. This CDR3 has 16 amino acids. Trimming took off 3 bases at V and 4 bases at J, with 15 bases between the two ends. The CDR3 DNA reads as TGTGCCAGCAGCCAGAATACCGGACTTATTAATGAAAAACTGTTTTTT. This gives the protein CASSQNTGLINEKLFF.

This clone was recorded once. CDR3 nucleotides: TGTGCCAGCAGCGTAGGGGCAGGGTTCTATGGCTACACCTTC. Protein sequence: CASSVGAGFYGYTF. The V and J genes are TRBV27 and TRBJ1-2; D possibly corresponds to TRBD1 (5 bases). The CDR3 spans 14 residues. CDR1 and CDR2 (germline): MNHEY, SMNVEV (reference sequence). V was pared by 6 bases and J by 4 bases, with 15 bases between.

This clone was counted a single time. The V call is TRBV6-5, the J call TRBJ1-5; 12 bases are shared with TRBD1. CDR3 length: 15 amino acids. J lost 7 bases, V lost 4 bases, and 5 bases had no gene match. Germline V gives CDR1 MNHEY, CDR2 SVGAGI. The CDR3 DNA follows: TGTGCCAGCAGTTCCGGGACAGGGGGCAGGCAGCCCCAGCATTTT. Amino acid sequence: CASSSGTGGRQPQHF.

The chain carries TRBV19 and TRBJ2-3; D might be TRBD1 (6 bases). The CDR3 runs to 17 residues. CDR1 and CDR2 from the germline V gene are LNHDA and SQIVND (reference sequence). V was shortened by 3 bases and J by 2 bases, with 18 bases between the two germline ends. Here the CDR3 reads CASSIPQGRGTTDTQYF. CDR3 in DNA: TGTGCCAGTAGTATTCCTCAGGGGAGAGGCACCACAGATACGCAGTATTTT.

This chain connects TRBV18 to TRBJ2-7, with 8 bases matching TRBD1. V was clipped by 1 base and J by 3 bases; unmatched bases: 5. Germline loops: CDR1 KGHSH, CDR2 LQKENI. This CDR3 region has 15 residues. The CDR3 coding sequence is TGTGCCAGCTCACCACTGGGACAGGACAACTACGAGCAGTACTTC. As protein: CASSPLGQDNYEQYF.

The chain couples TRBV7-8 to TRBJ2-7; a weak D match, TRBD1 (7 bases). CDR3 length equals 15 residues. The ends were cut back, 1 base at V and 4 bases at J, with 14 bases in the middle. Germline V gives CDR1 SGHVS, CDR2 FQNEAQ. CDR3 nucleotides: TGTGCCAGCAGCTTAGGGAGGGACAGAAAATACGAGCAGTACTTC. It codes for CASSLGRDRKYEQYF.

This sequence joins TRBV18 and TRBJ2-3, with a possible D match to TRBD2 (5 bases). Germline loops: CDR1 KGHSH, CDR2 LQKENI. V shed 2 bases and J shed 4 bases, with 10 bases lying between them. This CDR3 contains 14 residues. CDR3 sequence reads: CASSPRVGADTQYF. CDR3 DNA sequence: TGTGCCAGCTCACCAAGAGTGGGAGCAGATACGCAGTATTTT.

The V and J genes are TRBV6-5 and TRBJ2-3; 8 bases are shared with TRBD1. J was trimmed by 11 bases and V by 2 bases; bases with no gene match: 3. In germline, CDR1 is MNHEY, CDR2 SVGAGI. The CDR3 spans 12 residues. The CDR3 loop reads CASSYQGAQQYF. Here the CDR3 DNA reads TGTGCCAGCAGTTACCAGGGGGCCCAGCAGTATTTT.

The genes are TRBV4-1 and TRBJ2-7; D might be TRBD1 (6 bases). CDR1 MGHRA and CDR2 YSYEKL come from the germline V gene. The CDR3 is made up of 13 amino acids. V dropped 4 bases and J dropped 5 bases, with 12 bases sitting between them. The DNA of the CDR3 is TGCGCCAGCAGCCGGGACACGCGGAACGAGCAGTACTTC. This encodes CASSRDTRNEQYF.

This chain uses TRBV5-6 with TRBJ2-3; 9 bases are shared with TRBD2. J was trimmed by 3 bases and V by 0 bases; bases with no gene match: 11. This CDR3 has 18 amino acids. The germline gives CDR1 SGHDT, CDR2 YYEEEE. The CDR3 sequence is CASSLELASGVVTDTQYF. CDR3 DNA sequence: TGTGCCAGCAGCTTGGAGTTGGCTAGCGGGGTCGTAACAGATACGCAGTATTTT.

The rearrangement links TRBV3-1 (or the pseudogene TRBV3-2) to TRBJ1-2, with TRBD1 matching over 7 bases. The V segment lost 5 bases and the J segment 1 base; nucleotides outside the gene matches: 7. The CDR3 has 15 residues. The germline CDR1 and CDR2 sequences are LGHDT and YNNKEL (reference sequence). The CDR3 region has the DNA TGTGCCAGCAGCAAGACAGGGATCTTTAACTATGGCTACACCTTC. It yields the protein CASSKTGIFNYGYTF.

This chain uses TRBV24-1 with TRBJ2-1; 7 bases match TRBD2. CDR1 is KGHDR and CDR2 is SFDVKD in the germline V gene. This CDR3 spans 15 amino acids. The trim removed 1 base at V and 16 bases at J, leaving 15 bases unmatched. The CDR3 region has the DNA TGTGCCACCAGTGATTTTTTGGCCGGGAGGCCCGAGTACTTCTTC. Amino acids: CATSDFLAGRPEYFF.

This rearrangement joins TRBV9 to TRBJ2-3; D unclear. The CDR3 loop spans 16 amino acids. V shed 0 bases and J shed 0 bases, with 11 bases lying between them. Germline values: CDR1 SGDLS, CDR2 YYNGEE. CDR3 protein: CASSVGSTTSTDTQYF. CDR3 coding DNA: TGTGCCAGCAGCGTAGGGTCGACAACTAGCACAGATACGCAGTATTTT.

This clone was seen only once. The chain recombines TRBV13 with TRBJ2-7; 7 positions match TRBD2. The germline CDR1 and CDR2 sequences are PRHDT and FYEKMQ (reference sequence). With 5 bases clipped from V and 7 bases from J, the junction kept 5 bases outside the gene matches. The CDR3 runs to 12 residues. The CDR3 region is CASSRTSREQYF. The CDR3 bases are TGTGCCAGCAGCAGGACTAGTCGTGAGCAGTACTTC.

V and J are TRBV4-1 and TRBJ1-1, with 9 nucleotides matching TRBD1. V lost 4 bases to trimming and J lost 3 bases; unmatched junction nucleotides: 9. CDR3 size: 16 residues. Germline V gives CDR1 MGHRA, CDR2 YSYEKL. The CDR3 loop reads CASSLPRDRADTEAFF. The CDR3 region has the DNA TGCGCCAGCAGCCTCCCCCGGGACAGGGCGGACACTGAAGCTTTCTTT.

This chain connects TRBV5-1 to TRBJ2-4, with 12 nucleotides matching TRBD2. This CDR3 region has 15 residues. Germline lookup yields CDR1 SGHRS and CDR2 YFSETQ. Losses at the gene ends were 2 bases for V and 7 bases for J; bases not matched to a gene: 4. The CDR3 DNA follows: TGCGCCAGCAGCTTAACTAGCGGGGGGATCAACATTCAGTACTTC. It specifies CASSLTSGGINIQYF.